The rows below give T cell receptor beta chains drawn from one sample of a study of blood T cell repertoires in COVID-19. The table came from immunoSEQ multiplex PCR; TCRdb's copy has only in-frame clones and leaves some out. The table lists some 170,000 clones, about 75% of them singletons. The sequencing sample was made of peripheral blood. These receptors were collected from a woman in her seventies with acute or convalescent COVID-19. CDR3s include the opening cysteine and the closing phenylalanine or tryptophan. D genes are given only for firm matches. The size entry is marked missing in some rows and otherwise reads once, few, many or a size class.

NA	TRBV4-1	NA	TRBJ1-5	TGCGCCAGCAGCCGTCAAGGAGCCAATCAGCCCCAGCATTTT	CASSRQGANQPQHF
once	TRBV29-1	TRBD1	TRBJ1-2	TGCAGCGTTGGGACAGGGGATGGCTACACCTTC	CSVGTGDGYTF
NA	TRBV2	NA	TRBJ2-5	TGTGCCAGCACCCAAGAGGTGGTGGGAGAGACCCAGTACTTC	CASTQEVVGETQYF
NA	TRBV24-1	NA	TRBJ1-6	TGTGCCACCAGTGATGGGAGCTCCTATAATTCACCCCTCCACTTT	CATSDGSSYNSPLHF
NA	TRBV3-1/TRBV3-2	TRBD1	TRBJ2-3	TGTGCCAGCAGCAGACAGGGCAAAGATACGCAGTATTTT	CASSRQGKDTQYF
NA	TRBV6-1	NA	TRBJ1-3	TGTGCCAGCAGAAGACAGGTCCGTCCCCACACCATATATTTT	CASRRQVRPHTIYF
NA	TRBV24-1	TRBD1	TRBJ1-5	TGTGCCACCAGTGAGACGACAGGGGGCAATCAGCCCCAGCATTTT	CATSETTGGNQPQHF
NA	TRBV6-2/TRBV6-3	TRBD2	TRBJ2-2	TGTGCCAGCAGTTACCGAGCGGGATCATTTAACACCGGGGAGCTGTTTTTT	CASSYRAGSFNTGELFF
NA	TRBV7-2	NA	TRBJ2-3	TGTGCCAGCAGCACGGACACAAGCACAGATACGCAGTATTTT	CASSTDTSTDTQYF
NA	TRBV7-3	TRBD2	TRBJ2-1	TGTGCCAGCAGCGAACTAGCGGGAGGGCAGTTCTTC	CASSELAGGQFF
NA	TRBV7-8	NA	TRBJ1-2	TGTGCCAGCAGCTCAGGGAACCAGGGGAATGGCTACACCTTC	CASSSGNQGNGYTF
NA	TRBV30	NA	TRBJ1-2	TGTGCCTGGAGTCCGGGGAGCTATGGCTACACCTTC	CAWSPGSYGYTF
NA	TRBV30	NA	TRBJ1-6	TGTGCCTGGAGTGGGCAGGGGAATTCACCCCTCCACTTT	CAWSGQGNSPLHF
NA	TRBV10-1	TRBD1	TRBJ2-1	TGCGCCAGCAGCCGGGACAGGGGTTTCGCTGAGCAGTTCTTC	CASSRDRGFAEQFF